In this sample, the clone carrying this T cell receptor (beta chain) turned up many times. Its antigen is still unknown. The data originate from a study of regulatory T cells in long-lasting Graves disease. General study results and limits: Repertoires from persistent disease leaned toward TRBV28, TRBJ1-2 and TRBJ2-5.

For TCR beta, libraries came from iRepertoire HTBI primers and Arm-PCR of CDR3 regions. From the multiplex PCR reads, TCRdb called clonotypes with MiXCR, one entry per CDR3 protein. The sample shows more than 450,000 distinct CDR3 sequences, about 11% of them seen only once. The V end lost 5 bases, the J end lost 7 bases, and 18 bases lay between the germline ends. The germline gives CDR1 SQVTM, CDR2 ANQGSEA. This CDR3 has 13 amino acids. Stated time point: newly diagnosed GD, antithyroid drugs for less than 3 months. The TCR library was made from RNA that had been extracted from PBMCs in TRIzol. Diagnosis followed American Thyroid Association guidelines for Graves' disease. The sample was also linked to a second study, of T cells in Graves' hyperthyroidism and ophthalmopathy.

The origin of this receptor is a young woman with Graves disease. J is TRBJ2-7 and V is TRBV29-1; D may be TRBD1 (6 bases). Sequencing was performed on peripheral blood mononuclear cells (PBMCs), taken at new diagnosis, from a patient treated with antithyroid drugs. In nucleotides, the CDR3 is TGCAGCGTTACGACAGGCGCCCTAGGGGAGCAGTACTTC. Its protein is CSVTTGALGEQYF.